This T cell receptor beta chain is drawn from a study of beta chain features in type 1 diabetes. For the study at large: Healthy donors, compared against patients, showed similar age, gender and cell yields.

Notes on this clone: Its matching antigen is unknown.

Of the isolated RNA, all was reverse transcribed, and so the sequenced material was expressed TCRB transcripts. Sequencing used immunoSEQ multiplex PCR; TCRdb keeps in-frame clones, though not all of them. The sample shows about 340,000 clones, roughly 8% of them seen only once. Findings of the study overall: Moderate but significant shortening of TCRB CDR3s was recorded in all four CD4+ subsets from Type 1 diabetes patients.

There are 14 residues in the CDR3. V was cut by 6 bases and J by 4 bases, with 15 bases left in between. The germline CDR1 and CDR2 sequences are MDHEN and SYDVKM. Sorting with CD45RO/CCR7/CD25/CD127/CD95/CD27 yielded naive, central memory, regulatory and stem-like memory CD4+ cells. The genes are TRBV28 and TRBJ1-2; D gene ambiguous. The source of this sequence is a woman aged 18-29 years in good health. The source material was central memory CD4+ T cells from blood. The CDR3 nucleotides are TGTGCCAGCAGACCGGACGCCACCCCCTATGGCTACACCTTC. Translating gives CASRPDATPYGYTF.